Here is one T cell receptor (beta chain) with its context. The entry originates in a study of blood T cell repertoires in COVID-19. Only in-frame clones appear in the TCRdb table, and some are missing; sequencing was by immunoSEQ multiplex PCR. This table has about 74,000 clones, 84% appearing once. The germline CDR1 and CDR2 sequences are LNHDA and SQIVND (reference sequence). The CDR3 length is 18 residues. With V trimmed by 5 bases and J by 2 bases, 11 bases remained unmatched. The rearrangement uses TRBV19 and TRBJ2-1; 11 nucleotides match TRBD2. Sequencing was carried out using peripheral blood. This TCR came from a man in his sixties or seventies with acute or convalescent COVID-19. The CDR3 region is CASSDSGRVNPPYNEQFF. Written as DNA, the CDR3 is TGTGCCAGTAGTGATAGCGGGAGGGTCAACCCTCCCTACAATGAGCAGTTCTTC.